These 9 T cell receptor beta chains share one sample of origin, sequenced in a study of cytomegalovirus exposure and HLA in healthy donors. 13 Jbeta primers and 60 Vbeta primers were used for the PCR. This table comes from immunoSEQ multiplex PCR, and its TCRdb copy is limited to in-frame clones, with some not included. Of 85,000 to 100,000 clones in the sample, approximately 80% were seen once. Source material: PBMCs. These receptors were obtained from a woman aged 55-69 years in good health and CMV-seronegative.

This sequence joins TRBV7-9 and TRBJ2-7; the match to TRBD1 covers 10 bases. This CDR3 contains 15 residues. The germline CDR1 and CDR2 sequences are SEHNR and FQNEAQ (reference sequence). V shed 4 bases, J shed 0 bases, and the junction held 3 bases outside the gene matches. Here the CDR3 DNA reads TGTGCCAGCAGCTCGGACAGGGGGAGCTCCTACGAGCAGTACTTC. This gives the protein CASSSDRGSSYEQYF. Filled out from reference TRBV7-9 and TRBJ2-7, the complete variable domain reads DTGVSQNPRHKITKRGQNVTFRCDPISEHNRLYWYRQTLGQGPEFLTYFQNEAQLEKSRLLSDRFSAERPKGSFSTLEIQRTEQGDSAMYLCASSSDRGSSYEQYFGPGTRLTVT.

The genes are TRBV9 and TRBJ2-1; 8 bases line up with TRBD1. J was trimmed by 1 base and V by 0 bases; bases with no gene match: 0. CDR3 length equals 15 residues. The germline CDR1 and CDR2 sequences are SGDLS and YYNGEE. CDR3 nucleotide sequence: TGTGCCAGCAGCGTAGACAGGGGGTCCTACAATGAGCAGTTCTTC. As protein: CASSVDRGSYNEQFF. Looking up the rest from reference TRBV9 and TRBJ2-1 gives the full variable domain: DSGVTQTPKHLITATGQRVTLRCSPRSGDLSVYWYQQSLDQGLQFLIQYYNGEERAKGNILERFSAQQFPDLHSELNLSSLELGDSALYFCASSVDRGSYNEQFFGPGTRLTVL.

This sequence joins TRBV11-2 and TRBJ1-1; D gene ambiguous. Germline V gene lookup returns CDR1 SGHAT and CDR2 FQNNGV. Trimming removed 1 base at V and 0 bases at J, with 3 bases between. This CDR3 is 13 amino acids long. CDR3 coding DNA: TGTGCCAGCAGCTTAGGGCTGAACACTGAAGCTTTCTTT. Its translation: CASSLGLNTEAFF.

The chain is built from TRBV7-2 and TRBJ1-6, with a possible D match to TRBD1 (5 bases). Germline V gives CDR1 SGHTA, CDR2 FQGNSA. The V end lost 0 bases, the J end lost 6 bases, and 15 bases lay between the germline ends. This CDR3 region has 17 residues. This chain's CDR3 is CASSLAPQGDPNSPLHF. The DNA for the CDR3 is TGTGCCAGCAGCTTAGCCCCCCAGGGTGATCCTAATTCACCCCTCCACTTT.

The V call is TRBV4-1, the J call TRBJ1-2, with 10 nucleotides matching TRBD1. CDR3 length: 14 amino acids. Trimming removed 3 bases from V and 7 bases from J; junction bases left unmatched: 5. From germline, CDR1 is MGHRA and CDR2 YSYEKL. As DNA, the CDR3 is TGCGCCAGCAGCCACCCAGACAGGGGGCCTGGCTACACCTTC. It is translated as CASSHPDRGPGYTF.

The chain joins TRBV27 to TRBJ2-3; TRBD2 might be the D (7 bases). There are 14 residues in the CDR3. Germline values: CDR1 MNHEY, CDR2 SMNVEV (reference sequence). The ends were cut back, 11 bases at V and 4 bases at J, with 19 bases in the middle. CDR3 bases: TGTGCCTCCCAGATCCGGGGGGCGGCAGATACGCAGTATTTT. It encodes CASQIRGAADTQYF.

The J gene is TRBJ2-2, the V gene TRBV7-2, with TRBD2 matching 11 bases. J lost 7 bases, V lost 3 bases, and 4 bases had no gene match. This CDR3 comprises 15 residues. The V gene's germline CDR1 is SGHTA and CDR2 FQGNSA. The CDR3, as DNA: TGTGCCAGCAGCTTGCTAGCGGGAGGCGGCGGGGAGCTGTTTTTT. Amino acid sequence: CASSLLAGGGGELFF.

This sequence joins TRBV10-1 and TRBJ2-7, with TRBD1 identical over 8 bases. The junction had 8 bases not matched to a gene; V was cut back by 1 base and J by 6 bases. Germline CDR1 reads WNHNN; CDR2 reads SYGVQD (reference sequence). CDR3 length equals 15 residues. CDR3 sequence: CASSEFTGGGGEQYF. DNA for the CDR3: TGCGCCAGCAGTGAGTTTACAGGGGGTGGTGGCGAGCAGTACTTC.

This chain links TRBV7-2 with TRBJ1-4, with D tentatively TRBD1 (5 bases). The CDR3 covers 16 residues. CDR1 SGHTA and CDR2 FQGNSA come from the germline V gene. V was clipped by 5 bases and J by 8 bases, with 21 bases between them. The CDR3 reads CASSPHQGGHREKLFF. CDR3 bases: TGTGCCAGCAGCCCCCACCAAGGCGGACACAGGGAAAAACTGTTTTTT.